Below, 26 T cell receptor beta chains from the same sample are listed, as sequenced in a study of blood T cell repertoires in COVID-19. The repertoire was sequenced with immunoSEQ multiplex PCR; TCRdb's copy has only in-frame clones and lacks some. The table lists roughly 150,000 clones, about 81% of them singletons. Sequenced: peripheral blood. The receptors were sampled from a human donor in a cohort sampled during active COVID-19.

The CDR3: CASSRRTGLYNEQFF. CDR3 nucleotide sequence: TGCGCCAGCAGCCGACGGACAGGACTGTACAATGAGCAGTTCTTC. V gene TRBV4-3 combines with J gene TRBJ2-1, with 7 bases aligning to TRBD1. Germline V CDR1 and CDR2: LGHNA, YSLEER. The CDR3 runs to 15 residues. The ends lost 4 bases at V and 4 bases at J; junction bases unmatched: 7.

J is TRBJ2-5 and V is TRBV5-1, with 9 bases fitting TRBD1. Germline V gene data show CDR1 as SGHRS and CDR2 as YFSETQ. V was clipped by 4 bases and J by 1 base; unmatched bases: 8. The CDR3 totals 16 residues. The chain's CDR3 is CASSLRPQGAQETQYF. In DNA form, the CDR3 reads TGCGCCAGCAGCCTCCGTCCACAGGGGGCCCAAGAGACCCAGTACTTC.

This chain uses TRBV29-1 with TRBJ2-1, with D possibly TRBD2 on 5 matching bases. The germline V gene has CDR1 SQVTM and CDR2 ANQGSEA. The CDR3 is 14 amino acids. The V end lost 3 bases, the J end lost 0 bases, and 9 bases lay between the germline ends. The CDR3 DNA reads TGCAGCGTTGATAGGACTTTCTCCTACAATGAGCAGTTCTTC. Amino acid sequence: CSVDRTFSYNEQFF.

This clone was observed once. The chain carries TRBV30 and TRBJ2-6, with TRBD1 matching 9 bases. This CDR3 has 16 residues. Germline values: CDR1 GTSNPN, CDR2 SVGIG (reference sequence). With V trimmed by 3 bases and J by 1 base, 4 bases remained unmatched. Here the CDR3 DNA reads TGTGCCTGGAGGAACAGGGGGCTTTCTGGGGCCAACGTCCTGACTTTC. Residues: CAWRNRGLSGANVLTF.

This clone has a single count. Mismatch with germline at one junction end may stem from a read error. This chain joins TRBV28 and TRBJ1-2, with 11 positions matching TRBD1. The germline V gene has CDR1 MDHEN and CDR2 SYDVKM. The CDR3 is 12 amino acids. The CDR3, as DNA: TGTGCCAGCAGTGTCGGTGGGGGACAGGGGGACTTC. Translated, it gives CASSVGGGQGDF.

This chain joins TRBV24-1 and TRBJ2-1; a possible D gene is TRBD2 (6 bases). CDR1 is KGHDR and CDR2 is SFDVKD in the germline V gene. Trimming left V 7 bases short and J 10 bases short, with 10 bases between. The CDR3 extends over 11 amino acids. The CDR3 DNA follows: TGTGCCACCAGCGATGGACTAGAGCAGTTCTTC. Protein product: CATSDGLEQFF.

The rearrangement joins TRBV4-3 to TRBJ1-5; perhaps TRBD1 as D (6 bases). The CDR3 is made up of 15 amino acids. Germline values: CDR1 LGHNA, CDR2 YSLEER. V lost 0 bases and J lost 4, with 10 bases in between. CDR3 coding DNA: TGCGCCAGCAGCCAAGAAGGGGGTCCGAATCAGCCCCAGCATTTT. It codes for CASSQEGGPNQPQHF.

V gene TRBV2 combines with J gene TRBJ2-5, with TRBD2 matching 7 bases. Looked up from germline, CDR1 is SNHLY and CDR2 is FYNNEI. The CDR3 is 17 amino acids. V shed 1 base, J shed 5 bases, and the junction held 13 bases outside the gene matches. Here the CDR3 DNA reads TGTGCCAGCAGTGAAGAAGCGGGGACCAAGTGGGGGGAGACCCAGTACTTC. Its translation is CASSEEAGTKWGETQYF. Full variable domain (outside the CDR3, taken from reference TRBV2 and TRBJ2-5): EPEVTQTPSHQVTQMGQEVILRCVPISNHLYFYWYRQILGQKVEFLVSFYNNEISEKSEIFDDQFSVERPDGSNFTLKIRSTKLEDSAMYFCASSEEAGTKWGETQYFGPGTRLLVL.

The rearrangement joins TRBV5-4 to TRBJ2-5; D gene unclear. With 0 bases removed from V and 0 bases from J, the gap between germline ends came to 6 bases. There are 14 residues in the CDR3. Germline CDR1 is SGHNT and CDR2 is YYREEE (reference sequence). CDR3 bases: TGTGCCAGCAGCTTGGAGGCGGACCAAGAGACCCAGTACTTC. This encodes CASSLEADQETQYF. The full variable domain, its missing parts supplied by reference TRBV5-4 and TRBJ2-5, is ETGVTQSPTHLIKTRGQQVTLRCSSQSGHNTVSWYQQALGQGPQFIFQYYREEENGRGNFPPRFSGLQFPNYSSELNVNALELDDSALYLCASSLEADQETQYFGPGTRLLVL.

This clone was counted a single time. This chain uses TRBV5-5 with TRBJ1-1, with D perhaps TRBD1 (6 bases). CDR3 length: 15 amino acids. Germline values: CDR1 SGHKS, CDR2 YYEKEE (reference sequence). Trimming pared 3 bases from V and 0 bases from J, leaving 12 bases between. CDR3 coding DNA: TGTGCCAGCAGCTCGGGACAAAGCATGAACACTGAAGCTTTCTTT. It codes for CASSSGQSMNTEAFF.

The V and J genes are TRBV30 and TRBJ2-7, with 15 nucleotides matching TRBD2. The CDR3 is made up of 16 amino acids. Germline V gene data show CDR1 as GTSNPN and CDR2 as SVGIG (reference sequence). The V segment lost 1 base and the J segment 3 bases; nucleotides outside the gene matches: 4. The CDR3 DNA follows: TGTGCCTGGAGTGCTGGGACTAGCGGGGGGTACTACGAGCAGTACTTC. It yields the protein CAWSAGTSGGYYEQYF.

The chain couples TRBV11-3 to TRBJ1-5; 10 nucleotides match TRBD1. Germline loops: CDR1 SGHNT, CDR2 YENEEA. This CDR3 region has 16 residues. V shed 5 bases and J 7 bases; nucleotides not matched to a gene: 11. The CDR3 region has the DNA TGTGCCAGCAGCCCCCCCGGACAGGGGGAAGACCAGCCCCAGCATTTT. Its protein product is CASSPPGQGEDQPQHF.

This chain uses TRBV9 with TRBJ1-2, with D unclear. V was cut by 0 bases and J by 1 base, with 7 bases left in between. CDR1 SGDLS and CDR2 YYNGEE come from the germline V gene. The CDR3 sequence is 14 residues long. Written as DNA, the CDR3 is TGTGCCAGCAGCGTAGGGGCCTTTAACTATGGCTACACCTTC. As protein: CASSVGAFNYGYTF.

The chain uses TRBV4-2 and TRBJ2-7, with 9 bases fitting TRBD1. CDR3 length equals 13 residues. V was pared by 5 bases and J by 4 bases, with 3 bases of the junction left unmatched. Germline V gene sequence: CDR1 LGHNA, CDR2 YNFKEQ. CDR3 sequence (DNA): TGTGCCAGCAGCGGAGACAGGGGGTACGAGCAGTACTTC. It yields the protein CASSGDRGYEQYF.

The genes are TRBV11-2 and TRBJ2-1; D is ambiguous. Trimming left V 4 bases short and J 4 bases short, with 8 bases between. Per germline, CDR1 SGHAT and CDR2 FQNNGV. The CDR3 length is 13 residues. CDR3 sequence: CASSSQTYNEQFF. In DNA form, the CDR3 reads TGTGCCAGCAGCTCGCAGACTTACAATGAGCAGTTCTTC.

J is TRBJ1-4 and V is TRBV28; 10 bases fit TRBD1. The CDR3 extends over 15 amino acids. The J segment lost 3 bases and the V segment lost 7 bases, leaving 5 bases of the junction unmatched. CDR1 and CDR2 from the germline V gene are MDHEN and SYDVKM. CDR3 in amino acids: CASKDRGLSNEKLFF. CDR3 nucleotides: TGTGCCAGCAAAGACAGGGGGCTTTCTAATGAAAAACTGTTTTTT.

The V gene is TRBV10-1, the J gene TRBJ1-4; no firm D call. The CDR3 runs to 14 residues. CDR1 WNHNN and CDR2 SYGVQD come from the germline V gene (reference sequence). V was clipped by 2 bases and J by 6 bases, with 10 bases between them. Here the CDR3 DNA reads TGCGCCAGCAGTGAGGCGGGGATGGATGAAAAACTGTTTTTT. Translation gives CASSEAGMDEKLFF.

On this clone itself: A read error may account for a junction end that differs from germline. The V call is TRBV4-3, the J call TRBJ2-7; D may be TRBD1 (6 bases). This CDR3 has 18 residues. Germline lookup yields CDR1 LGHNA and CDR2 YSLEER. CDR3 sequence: CASSQALSTGTTSYEQYF. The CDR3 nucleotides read TGCGCCAGCAGTCAAGCCCTCTCGACAGGCACAACCTCCTACGAGCAGTACTTC.

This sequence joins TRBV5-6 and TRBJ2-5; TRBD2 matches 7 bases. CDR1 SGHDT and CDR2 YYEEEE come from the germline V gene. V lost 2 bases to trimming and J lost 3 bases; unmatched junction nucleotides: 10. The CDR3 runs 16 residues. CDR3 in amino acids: CASSFTQGRGKETQYF. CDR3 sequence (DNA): TGTGCCAGCAGCTTCACCCAAGGGCGGGGGAAAGAGACCCAGTACTTC.

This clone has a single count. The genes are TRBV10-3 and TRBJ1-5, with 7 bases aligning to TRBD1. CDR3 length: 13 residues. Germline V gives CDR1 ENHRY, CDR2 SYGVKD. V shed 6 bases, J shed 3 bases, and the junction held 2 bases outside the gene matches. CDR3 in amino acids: CAISGQDNQPQHF. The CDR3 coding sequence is TGTGCCATCAGCGGACAGGACAATCAGCCCCAGCATTTT.

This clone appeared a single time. The CDR3 region is CATSGPDRGLDTGELFF. In DNA, the CDR3 is TGTGCCACCAGTGGGCCTGACAGGGGGTTAGACACCGGGGAGCTGTTTTTT. The rearrangement uses TRBV24-1 and TRBJ2-2; TRBD1 aligns across 9 bases. Germline CDR1 is KGHDR and CDR2 is SFDVKD. The CDR3 totals 17 residues. The ends lost 5 bases at V and 3 bases at J; junction bases unmatched: 9.

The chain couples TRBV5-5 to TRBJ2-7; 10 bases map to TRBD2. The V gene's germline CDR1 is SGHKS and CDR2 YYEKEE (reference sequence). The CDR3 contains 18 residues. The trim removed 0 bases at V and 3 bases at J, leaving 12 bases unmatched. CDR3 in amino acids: CASSLDVAGGSLNYEQYF. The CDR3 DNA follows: TGTGCCAGCAGCTTGGATGTAGCGGGGGGCTCACTGAACTACGAGCAGTACTTC.

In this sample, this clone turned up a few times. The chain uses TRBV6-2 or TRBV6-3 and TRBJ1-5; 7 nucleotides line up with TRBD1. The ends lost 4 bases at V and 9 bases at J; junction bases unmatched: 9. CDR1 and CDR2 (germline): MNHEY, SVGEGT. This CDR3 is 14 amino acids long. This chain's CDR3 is CASSLWTGKGPQHF. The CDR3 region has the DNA TGTGCCAGCAGTTTATGGACAGGAAAAGGGCCCCAGCATTTT.

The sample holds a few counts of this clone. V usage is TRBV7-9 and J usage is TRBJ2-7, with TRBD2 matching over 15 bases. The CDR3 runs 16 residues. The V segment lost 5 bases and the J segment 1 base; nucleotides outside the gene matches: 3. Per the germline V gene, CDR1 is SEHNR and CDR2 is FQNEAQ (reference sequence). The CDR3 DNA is TGTGCCAGCAGCGCCGGGACTAGCGGGAGGTCCTACGAGCAGTACTTC. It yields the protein CASSAGTSGRSYEQYF. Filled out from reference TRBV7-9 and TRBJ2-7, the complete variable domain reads DTGVSQNPRHKITKRGQNVTFRCDPISEHNRLYWYRQTLGQGPEFLTYFQNEAQLEKSRLLSDRFSAERPKGSFSTLEIQRTEQGDSAMYLCASSAGTSGRSYEQYFGPGTRLTVT.

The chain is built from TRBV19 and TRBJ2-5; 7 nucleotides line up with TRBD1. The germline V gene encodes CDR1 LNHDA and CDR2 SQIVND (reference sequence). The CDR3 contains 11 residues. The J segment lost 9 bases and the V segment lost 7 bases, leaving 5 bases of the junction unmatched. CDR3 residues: CASKQGRAQYF. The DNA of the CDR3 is TGTGCCAGTAAACAGGGGCGGGCCCAGTACTTC.

The CDR3 here is CASSPSSGSYEQYF. The CDR3 DNA reads as TGTGCCAGCAGCCCCTCTAGCGGGAGTTACGAGCAGTACTTC. The chain combines TRBV7-6 with TRBJ2-7; TRBD2 aligns across 10 bases. Germline loops: CDR1 SGHVS, CDR2 FNYEAQ. The V and J ends lost 5 bases and 4 bases, in that order; junction bases with no gene match: 5. The CDR3 has 14 amino acids.